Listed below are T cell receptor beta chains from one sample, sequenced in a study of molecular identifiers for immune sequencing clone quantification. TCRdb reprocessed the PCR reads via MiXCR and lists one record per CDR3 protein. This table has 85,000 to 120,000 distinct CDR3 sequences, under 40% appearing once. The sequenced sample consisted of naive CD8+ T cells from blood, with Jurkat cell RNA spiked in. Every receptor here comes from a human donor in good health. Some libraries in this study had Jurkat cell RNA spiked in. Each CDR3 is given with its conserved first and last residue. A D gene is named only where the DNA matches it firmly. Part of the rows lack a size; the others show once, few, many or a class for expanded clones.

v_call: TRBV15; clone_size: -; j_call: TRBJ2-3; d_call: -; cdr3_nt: TGTGCCACCAGCAGAGTTAGCAGGAGTTCAGATACGCAGTATTTT; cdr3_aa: CATSRVSRSSDTQYF
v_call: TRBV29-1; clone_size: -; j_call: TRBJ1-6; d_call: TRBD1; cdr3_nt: TGCAGCGTTGGGACAGGGGGCGACCCACCCCTCCACTTT; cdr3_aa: CSVGTGGDPPLHF
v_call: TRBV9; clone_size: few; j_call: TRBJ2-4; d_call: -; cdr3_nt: TGTGCCAGCAGCGTAGGGTTAGCCAAAAACATTCAGTACTTC; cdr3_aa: CASSVGLAKNIQYF
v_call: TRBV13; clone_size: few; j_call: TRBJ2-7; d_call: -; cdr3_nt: TGTGCCAGCAGCTTTCGAAGCTCCTACGAGCAGTACTTC; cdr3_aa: CASSFRSSYEQYF
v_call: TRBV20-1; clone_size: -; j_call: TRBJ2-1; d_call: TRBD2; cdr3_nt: TGCAGTGCTAGAGATGGGACTAGCGGTCCCTACAATGAGCAGTTCTTC; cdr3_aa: CSARDGTSGPYNEQFF
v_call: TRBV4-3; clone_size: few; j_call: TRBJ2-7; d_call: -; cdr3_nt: TGCGCCAGCAGCATGGGACGGATGACCTACGAGCAGTACTTC; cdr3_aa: CASSMGRMTYEQYF
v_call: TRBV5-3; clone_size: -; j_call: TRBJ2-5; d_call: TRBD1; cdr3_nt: TGTGCCAGCAGCGCAGAACTGGACAGGGGGCTCCAAGAGACCCAGTACTTC; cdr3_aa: CASSAELDRGLQETQYF
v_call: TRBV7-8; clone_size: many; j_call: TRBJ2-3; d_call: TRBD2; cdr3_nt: TGTGCCAGCAGCTTCCTTAGCGGGGCGACTAGCACAGATACGCAGTATTTT; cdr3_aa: CASSFLSGATSTDTQYF
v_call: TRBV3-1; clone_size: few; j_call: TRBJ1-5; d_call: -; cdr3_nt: TGTGCCAGCAGCCAAGGATCGTGGTCGGTCCAAGTGGCCCAGCATTTT; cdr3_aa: CASSQGSWSVQVAQHF
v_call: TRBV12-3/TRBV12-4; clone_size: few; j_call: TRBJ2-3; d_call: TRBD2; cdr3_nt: TGTGCCAGCAGTTTTGCGGGAGTCCTGACAGATACGCAGTATTTT; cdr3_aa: CASSFAGVLTDTQYF
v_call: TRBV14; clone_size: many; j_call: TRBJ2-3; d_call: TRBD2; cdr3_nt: TGTGCCACACTTAGCGGGAGCATCGGTGATACGCAGTATTTT; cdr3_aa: CATLSGSIGDTQYF
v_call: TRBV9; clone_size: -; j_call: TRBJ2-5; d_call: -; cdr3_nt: TGTGCCAGCAGCGTAGGTGGCGGGTCTGGGGAGACCCAGTACTTC; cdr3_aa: CASSVGGGSGETQYF
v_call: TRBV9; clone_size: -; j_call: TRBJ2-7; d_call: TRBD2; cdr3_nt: TGTGCCAGCAGCGTAAGCGGGGGGTACGAGCAGTACTTC; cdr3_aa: CASSVSGGYEQYF
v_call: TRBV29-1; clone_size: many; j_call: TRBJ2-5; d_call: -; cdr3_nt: TGCAGCGTTGAAGAGGAGACCCAGTACTTC; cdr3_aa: CSVEEETQYF
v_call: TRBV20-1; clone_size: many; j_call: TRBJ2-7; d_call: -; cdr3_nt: TGCAGTGCCCTGGGCCTTGCGACTTCCTACGAGCAGTACTTC; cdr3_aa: CSALGLATSYEQYF
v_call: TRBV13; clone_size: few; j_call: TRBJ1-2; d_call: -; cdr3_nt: TGTGCCAGCAGCCCCCGAATAACAGGGAACTATGGCTACACCTTC; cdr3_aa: CASSPRITGNYGYTF
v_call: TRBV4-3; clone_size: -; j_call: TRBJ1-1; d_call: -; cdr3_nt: TGCGCCGGCAGCCACTCAGGAGACACTGAAGCTTTCTTT; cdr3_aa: CAGSHSGDTEAFF
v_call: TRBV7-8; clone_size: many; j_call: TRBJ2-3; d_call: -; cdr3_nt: TGTGCCAGCAGCAATTATATTGGGGTAGGCACAGATACGCAGTATTTT; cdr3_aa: CASSNYIGVGTDTQYF
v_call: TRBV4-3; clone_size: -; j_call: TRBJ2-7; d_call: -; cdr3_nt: TGCGCCAGCAGCCAAGACGGCAGCGGGCAAGATCCCTCCGAGCAGTACTTC; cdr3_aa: CASSQDGSGQDPSEQYF
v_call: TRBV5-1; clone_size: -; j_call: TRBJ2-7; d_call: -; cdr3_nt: TGCGCCAGCAGCGGGGATACCTACGAGCAGTACTTC; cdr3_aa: CASSGDTYEQYF
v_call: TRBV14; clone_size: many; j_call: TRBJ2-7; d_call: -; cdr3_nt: TGTGCCAGCAGAGCCCGACACAGCTACGAGCAGTACTTC; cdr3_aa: CASRARHSYEQYF
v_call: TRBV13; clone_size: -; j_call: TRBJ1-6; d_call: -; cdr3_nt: TGTGCCAGCTCTCTTGGGGGGAGGACCTATAATTCGCCCCTCTACTTT; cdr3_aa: CASSLGGRTYNSPLYF
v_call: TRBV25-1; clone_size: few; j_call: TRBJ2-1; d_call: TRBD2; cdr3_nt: TGTGCCAGCCAAGCGGGAGGGCCCTACAATGAGCAGTTCTTC; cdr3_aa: CASQAGGPYNEQFF
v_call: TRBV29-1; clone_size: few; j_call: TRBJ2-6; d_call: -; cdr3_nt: TGCAGCGTGGGGATGCAGGGCAGATCTGGGGCCAACGTCCTGACTTTC; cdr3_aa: CSVGMQGRSGANVLTF
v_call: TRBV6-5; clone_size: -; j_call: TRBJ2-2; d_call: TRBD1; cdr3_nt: TGTGCCAGCAGTTCCGCGACAGGGGGCACCGGGGAGCGGTTTTTT; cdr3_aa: CASSSATGGTGERFF
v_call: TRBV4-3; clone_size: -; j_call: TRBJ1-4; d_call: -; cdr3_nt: TGCGCCAGCAACCAAGATCTTGCCAGGGTTGGTGAAAAACTGTTTTTT; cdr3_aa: CASNQDLARVGEKLFF
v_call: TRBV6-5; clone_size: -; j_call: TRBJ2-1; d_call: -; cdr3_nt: TGTGCCAGCGGTGGCAGTCCCTACAATGAGCAGTTCTTC; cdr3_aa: CASGGSPYNEQFF
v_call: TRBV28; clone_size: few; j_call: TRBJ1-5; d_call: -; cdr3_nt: TGTGCCAGCAGCCTCAGCTGGGGCAATCAGCCCCAGCATTTT; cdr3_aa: CASSLSWGNQPQHF
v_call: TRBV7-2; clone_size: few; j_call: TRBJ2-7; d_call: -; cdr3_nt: TGTGCCAGCAGCGAATTTTCGGGGGTGGACTACGAGCAGTACTTC; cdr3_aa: CASSEFSGVDYEQYF
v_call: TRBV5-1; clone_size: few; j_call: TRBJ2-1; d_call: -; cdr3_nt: TGCGCCAGCAGCTGGATTCCCACGGGACAAATCAATGAGCAGTTCTTC; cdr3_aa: CASSWIPTGQINEQFF
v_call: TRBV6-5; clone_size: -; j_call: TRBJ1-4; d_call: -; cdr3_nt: TGTGCCAGGTTGGGGGAGACAGAACTGTTTTTT; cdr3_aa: CARLGETELFF
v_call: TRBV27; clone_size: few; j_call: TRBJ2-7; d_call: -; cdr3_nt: TGTGCCAGCAGCATACAGGTGGGCCACGAGCAGTACTTC; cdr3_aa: CASSIQVGHEQYF
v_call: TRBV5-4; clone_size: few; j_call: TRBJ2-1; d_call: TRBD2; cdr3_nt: TGTGCCAGCAGCTTGGGTAGCGGGAGGCCCGGGTACAATGAGCAGTTCTTC; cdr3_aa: CASSLGSGRPGYNEQFF
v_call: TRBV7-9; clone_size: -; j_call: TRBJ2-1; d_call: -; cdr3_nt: TGTGCCAGCAGCATTCCCCCTACGCGGGGAAGTGACAATGAGCAGTTCTTC; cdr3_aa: CASSIPPTRGSDNEQFF
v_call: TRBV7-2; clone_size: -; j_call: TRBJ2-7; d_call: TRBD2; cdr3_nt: TGTGCCAGCAGCTTAGCTAGCGGGATGGTTGAACGGTCCTACGAGCGGTACTTC; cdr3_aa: CASSLASGMVERSYERYF
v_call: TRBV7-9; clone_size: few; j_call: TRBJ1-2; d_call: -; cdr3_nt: TGTGCCAGCAGCGCAAGAAACGACAACTTCAATGGCTACACCTTC; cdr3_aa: CASSARNDNFNGYTF
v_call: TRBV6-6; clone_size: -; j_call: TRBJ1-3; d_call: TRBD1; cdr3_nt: TGTGCCAGCAGTTACTCTCCAGGGGGCTACGGAAACACCATATTTTTT; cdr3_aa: CASSYSPGGYGNTIFF
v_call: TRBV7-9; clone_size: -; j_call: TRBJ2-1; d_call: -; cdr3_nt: TGTGCCAGCAGCCCCCTCTCCCGGGCCAACAATGAGCAGTTCTTC; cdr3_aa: CASSPLSRANNEQFF
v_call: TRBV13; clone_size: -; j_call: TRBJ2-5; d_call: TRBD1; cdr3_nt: TGTGCCAGCAGCATTGGACAGGGGGCGGAGACCCAGTACTTC; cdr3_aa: CASSIGQGAETQYF
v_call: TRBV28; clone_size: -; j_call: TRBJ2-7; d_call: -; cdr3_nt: TGTGCCAGCAGTCCCTTATCGGGATCCTACGAGCAGTACTTC; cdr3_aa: CASSPLSGSYEQYF
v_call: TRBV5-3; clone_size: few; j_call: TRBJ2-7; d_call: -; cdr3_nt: TGTGCCAGAAGCTTCCCCCCCGATCCCTACGAGCAGTACTTC; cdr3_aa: CARSFPPDPYEQYF
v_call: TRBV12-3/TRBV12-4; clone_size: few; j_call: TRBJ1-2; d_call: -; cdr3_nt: TGTGCCAGCAGTTTAGCGTCAAGATTCAGAGGAGGCTACACCTTC; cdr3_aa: CASSLASRFRGGYTF
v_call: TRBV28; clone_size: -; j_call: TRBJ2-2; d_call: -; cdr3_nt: TGTGCCAGCACTCCGAGGACCGGGGAGCTGTTTTTT; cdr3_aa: CASTPRTGELFF
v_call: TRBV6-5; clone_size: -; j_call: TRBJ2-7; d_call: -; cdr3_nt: TGTGCCAGCAGTTACGATGAAGGAAACGAGCAGTACTTC; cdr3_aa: CASSYDEGNEQYF
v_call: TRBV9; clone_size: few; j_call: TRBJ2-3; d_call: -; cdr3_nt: TGTGCCAGCAGCGCCGGAGATACGCAGTATTTT; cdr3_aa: CASSAGDTQYF
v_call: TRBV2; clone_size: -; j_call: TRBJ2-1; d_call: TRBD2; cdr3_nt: TGTGCCAGCAGCCGGGGGCGGGAGGACTACAATGAGCAGTTCTTC; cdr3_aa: CASSRGREDYNEQFF
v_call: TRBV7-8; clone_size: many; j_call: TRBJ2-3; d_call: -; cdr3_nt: TGTGCCAGCGGTGGCCCCCCTGGCGCAGATACGCAGTATTTT; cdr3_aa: CASGGPPGADTQYF
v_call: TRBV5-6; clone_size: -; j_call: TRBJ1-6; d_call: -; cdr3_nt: TGTGCCAGCAGCCCAGGACAGAATTCACCCCTCCACTTT; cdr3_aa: CASSPGQNSPLHF
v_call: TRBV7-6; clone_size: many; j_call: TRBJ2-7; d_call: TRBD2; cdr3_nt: TGTGCCAGCAGCTTAGGCGGGGGTAGCTCCTACGAGCAGTACTTC; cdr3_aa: CASSLGGGSSYEQYF
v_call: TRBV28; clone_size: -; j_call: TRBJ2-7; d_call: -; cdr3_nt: TGTGCCAGCAGTTCCCGGCCCCAAGTCGGGCGAGGGGACGAGCAGTACTTC; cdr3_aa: CASSSRPQVGRGDEQYF
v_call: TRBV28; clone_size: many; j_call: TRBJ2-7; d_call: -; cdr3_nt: TGTGCCAGCAGTTTACCGGGAAGCTACGAGCAGTACTTC; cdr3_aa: CASSLPGSYEQYF
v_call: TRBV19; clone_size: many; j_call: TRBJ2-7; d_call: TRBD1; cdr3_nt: TGTGCCAGTAGTACTCCGGGACAGGGCCCCCCGTACGAGCAGTACTTC; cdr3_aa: CASSTPGQGPPYEQYF